This TCR beta chain emerged from a study of blood T cell repertoires in COVID-19 (dated by TCRdb to the early 2020s). About the investigation overall: Samples covering the acute and convalescent phases of COVID-19 were provided by collaborators in the United States, Italy and Spain. Samples were obtained from the ongoing ImmuneRACE study (first 160 participants) and from over a thousand subjects provided by 6 global collaborators. The prospective study material was composed of cDNA or gDNA derived from T cells, B-cell-depleted T cells, or PBMCs. Where available, HLA class I and class II types were taken from metadata supplied by the sample provider and were not determined by assay-based typing. The repertoires were made available in a free public database intended to serve as a resource for research on the immune response to SARS-CoV-2. Subjects who had been exposed to COVID-19, were actively infected with it, or had recovered from it provided the deeply sampled blood TCRbeta repertoires that made up the dataset. The sample metadata nearly always contained a de-identified subject ID, COVID-19 status, age in years and sex.

Each collaborating institution followed its own protocols to collect whole blood in K2EDTA tubes. Collaborator samples were shipped for TCRbeta analysis as frozen whole blood, isolated PBMCs, or DNA extracted from either sample type. The immunoSEQ Assay, a bias-controlled multiplex PCR, was used to amplify TCRbeta CDR3 regions from genomic DNA. Per the source publication's procedure: Within the assay, amplification of reference gene primers was used to estimate how many nucleated cells each sample contained. To quantify the absolute abundance of each unique TCRbeta CDR3 rearrangement, sequence reads were collapsed and filtered. For each sample, productive Simpson clonality was calculated as the square root of Simpson's diversity index over productive rearrangements. The table was pulled from immuneACCESS by TCRdb, which kept in-frame rearrangements only. Such tables lose some clones; where checked, under half of the loss comes from unresolved V genes, and the rest has no known cause. D and trimming were read from the DNA, whereas the V and J calls and clone size are those reported in that table. Here the sample has 100,000 or so clones; about 85% occur a single time. 10% to 15% of the sample rests with the top ten.

Only one count was recorded for this clone. The clone's antigen remains unknown. Base qualities are missing; no much larger clone stands one base away. Its CDR3 holds 13 amino acids, cysteine through phenylalanine. Only the CDR3 part of the read is kept: 39 bases, read in frame from the first base. V and J are truncated by 3 bases and 8 bases respectively, leaving an intervening sequence of 10 bases. Study-level results and caveats: Clinical and demographic metadata were provided uncurated, with the amount varying by source and participant.

The TCR originated in a woman aged 70-85 years with active or convalescent COVID-19. Source material: peripheral blood. The chain was built from TRBV12-3 or TRBV12-4 and TRBJ1-4; too little of a D gene remains to name it. This receptor carries the CDR3 CASSLWQAEKLFF. The nucleotide sequence reads as follows: TGTGCCAGCAGTTTGTGGCAGGCGGAAAAACTGTTTTTT.